This TCR beta chain stems from a study of Ad26.COV2.S vaccination and SARS-CoV-2 variants. Study-wide findings and caveats: Comparable non-spike TCR breadth was observed in vaccine and placebo recipients. Spike-specific TCR breadth was greater in vaccine than placebo recipients.

Described treatment: roughly 19 received Ad26.COV2.S at low or high dose, single or two shots; several received placebo; per-sample allocation not given. Specimen acquisition occurred on day 63 following the initial vaccine or placebo injection. About this clone itself: Antigen unknown.

Libraries were prepared by immunoSEQ multiplex PCR; TCRdb keeps only in-frame clonotypes and omits some of them. The sample carries around 310,000 clones, approximately 87% recorded once. The TCR sequence derives from a person aged 18-65 years who received the Ad26.COV2.S COVID-19 vaccine or a placebo. This specimen consisted of peripheral blood, obtained in a trial of Ad26.COV2.S vaccine versus placebo.

DNA for the CDR3: TGTGCCAGCAGTTTTATGGGACTAGCGGGGTACAATGAGCAGTTCTTC. Its protein product is CASSFMGLAGYNEQFF. The chain combines TRBV6-5 with TRBJ2-1, with 13 positions matching TRBD2. CDR1 is MNHEY and CDR2 is SVGAGI in the germline V gene. With V trimmed by 4 bases and J by 4 bases, 4 bases remained unmatched. The CDR3 has 16 amino acids.